This TCR beta chain was recorded in a study of CD8 T cells in Susac syndrome. V lost 0 bases to trimming and J lost 0 bases; unmatched junction nucleotides: 17. CDR1 SGHDN and CDR2 FVKESK come from the germline V gene. This CDR3 is built from 21 residues. About 0.5 to 1 ug RNA was reverse transcribed with random hexamers. MiXCR, applied by TCRdb to the immunoSEQ multiplex PCR reads, yields one record per CDR3 protein. The data show 70,000 to 85,000 distinct CDR3 sequences, with 90% to 97% seen just once and more than 0.35% held by the top ten. V gene TRBV14 combines with J gene TRBJ2-3, with 8 bases lining up with TRBD2. This TCR derives from a human donor with Susac syndrome. The sequencing input was CD8+ T cells from PBMCs. Here the CDR3 reads CASSQDGVAGIPPRSTDTQYF. Here the CDR3 DNA reads TGTGCCAGCAGCCAAGATGGGGTAGCGGGAATTCCTCCGCGAAGCACAGATACGCAGTATTTT.